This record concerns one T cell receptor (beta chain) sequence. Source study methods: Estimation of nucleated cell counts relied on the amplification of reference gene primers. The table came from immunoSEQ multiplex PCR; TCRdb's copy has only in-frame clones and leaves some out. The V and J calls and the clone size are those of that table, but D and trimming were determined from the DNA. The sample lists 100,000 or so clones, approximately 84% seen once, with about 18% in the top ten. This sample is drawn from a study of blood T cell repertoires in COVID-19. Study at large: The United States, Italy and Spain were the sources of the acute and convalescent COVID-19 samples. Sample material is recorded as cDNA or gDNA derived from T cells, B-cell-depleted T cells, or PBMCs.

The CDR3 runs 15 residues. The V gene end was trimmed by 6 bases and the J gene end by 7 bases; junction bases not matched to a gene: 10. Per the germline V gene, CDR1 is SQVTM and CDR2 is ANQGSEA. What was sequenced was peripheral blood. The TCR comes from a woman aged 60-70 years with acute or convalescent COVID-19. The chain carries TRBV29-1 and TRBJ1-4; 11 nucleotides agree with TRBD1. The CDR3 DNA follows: TGCAGCGTCGCCCCGATGGACAGGGGGCGTGAAAAACTGTTTTTT. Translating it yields CSVAPMDRGREKLFF.